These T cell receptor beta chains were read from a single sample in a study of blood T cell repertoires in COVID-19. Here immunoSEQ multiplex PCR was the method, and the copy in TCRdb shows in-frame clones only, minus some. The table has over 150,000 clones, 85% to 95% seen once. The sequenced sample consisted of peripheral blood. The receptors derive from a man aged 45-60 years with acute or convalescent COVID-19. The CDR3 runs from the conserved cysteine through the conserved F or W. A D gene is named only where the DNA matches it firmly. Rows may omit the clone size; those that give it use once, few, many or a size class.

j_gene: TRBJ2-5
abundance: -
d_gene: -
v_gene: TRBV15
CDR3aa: CATSRDPYPLETQYF
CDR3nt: TGTGCCACCAGCAGAGATCCCTACCCGTTGGAGACCCAGTACTTC

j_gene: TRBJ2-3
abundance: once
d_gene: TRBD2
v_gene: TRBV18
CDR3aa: CASTSGLAGDTQYF
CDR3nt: TGTGCCAGCACTAGCGGGCTCGCGGGCGATACGCAGTATTTT

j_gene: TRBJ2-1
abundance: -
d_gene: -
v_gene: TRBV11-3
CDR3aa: CASSNNFGEVNEQFF
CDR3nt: TGTGCCAGCAGCAATAATTTCGGGGAGGTCAATGAGCAGTTCTTC

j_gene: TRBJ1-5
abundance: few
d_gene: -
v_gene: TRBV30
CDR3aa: CAWNRVGNQPQHF
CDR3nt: TGTGCCTGGAACAGGGTTGGCAATCAGCCCCAGCATTTT

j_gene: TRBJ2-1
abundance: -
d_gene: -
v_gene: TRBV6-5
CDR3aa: CASSSEFTGYEQFF
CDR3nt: TGTGCCAGCAGTTCAGAATTCACAGGGTATGAGCAGTTCTTC

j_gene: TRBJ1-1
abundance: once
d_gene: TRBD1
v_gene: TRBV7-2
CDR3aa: CASSPQTGLNTEAFF
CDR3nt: TGTGCCAGCAGCCCCCAGACAGGGTTGAACACTGAAGCTTTCTTT

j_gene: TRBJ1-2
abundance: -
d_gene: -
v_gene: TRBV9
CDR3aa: CASSVEPKTSYGYTF
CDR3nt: TGTGCCAGCAGCGTAGAGCCCAAGACTAGCTATGGCTACACCTTC

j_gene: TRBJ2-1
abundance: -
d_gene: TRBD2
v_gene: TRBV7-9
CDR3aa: CASSFQLAGVAGQFF
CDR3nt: TGTGCCAGCAGCTTCCAACTAGCGGGAGTAGCCGGGCAGTTCTTC

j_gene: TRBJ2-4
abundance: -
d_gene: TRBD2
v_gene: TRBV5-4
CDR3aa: CASSSGTSGRAAKNIQYF
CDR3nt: TGTGCCAGCAGCTCAGGGACTAGCGGGAGGGCCGCCAAAAACATTCAGTACTTC

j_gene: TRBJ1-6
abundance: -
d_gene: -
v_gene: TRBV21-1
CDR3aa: CASSKRTGSNSPLHF
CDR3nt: TGTGCCAGCAGCAAAAGGACAGGGAGCAATTCACCCCTCCACTTT

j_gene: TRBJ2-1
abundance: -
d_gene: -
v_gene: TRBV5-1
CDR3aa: CASSSSSPRNEQFF
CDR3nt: TGCGCCAGCAGCTCCTCTTCCCCTAGGAATGAGCAGTTCTTC

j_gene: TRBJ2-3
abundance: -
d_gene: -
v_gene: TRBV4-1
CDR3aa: CASSQVNSGSSGGTQYF
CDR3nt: TGCGCCAGCAGCCAAGTTAACAGCGGGAGTTCAGGGGGTACGCAGTATTTT

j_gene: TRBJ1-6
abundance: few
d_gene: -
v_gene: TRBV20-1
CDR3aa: CSASDRTDYNSPLHF
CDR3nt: TGCAGTGCTAGTGATAGGACAGATTATAATTCACCCCTCCACTTT

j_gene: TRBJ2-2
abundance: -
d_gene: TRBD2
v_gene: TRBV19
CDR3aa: CASSEVAGRAGELFF
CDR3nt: TGTGCCAGTAGTGAGGTAGCGGGTCGCGCCGGGGAGCTGTTTTTT

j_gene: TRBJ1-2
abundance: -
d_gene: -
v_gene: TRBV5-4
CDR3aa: CASSLDGGAGYTF
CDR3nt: TGTGCCAGCAGCTTGGATGGGGGCGCTGGCTACACCTTC

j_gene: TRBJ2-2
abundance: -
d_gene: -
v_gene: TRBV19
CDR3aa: CASRRNSANTGELFF
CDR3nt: TGTGCCAGTAGGAGGAATAGCGCGAACACCGGGGAGCTGTTTTTT

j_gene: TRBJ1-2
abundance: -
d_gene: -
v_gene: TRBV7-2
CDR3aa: CASSLVYPGTLYGYTF
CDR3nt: TGTGCCAGCAGCTTAGTTTACCCCGGGACACTATATGGCTACACCTTC

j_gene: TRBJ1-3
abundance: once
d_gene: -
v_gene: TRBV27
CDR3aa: CASSFDGRAGNTIYF
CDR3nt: TGTGCCAGCAGTTTTGACGGCAGGGCAGGAAACACCATATATTTT

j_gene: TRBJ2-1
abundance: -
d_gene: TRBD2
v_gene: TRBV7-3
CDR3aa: CASSPTSGGDNEQFF
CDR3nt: TGTGCCAGCAGCCCGACTAGCGGGGGGGACAATGAGCAGTTCTTC

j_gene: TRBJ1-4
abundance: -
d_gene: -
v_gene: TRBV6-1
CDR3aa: CASSPGTTNEKLFF
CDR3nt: TGTGCCAGCAGCCCCGGGACAACTAATGAAAAACTGTTTTTT

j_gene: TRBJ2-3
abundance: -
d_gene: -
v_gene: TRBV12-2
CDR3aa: CASRLPTIRRLAGGPGSDTQYF
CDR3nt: TGTGCAAGTCGCTTACCCACCATCCGTAGGCTAGCGGGAGGGCCGGGTTCAGATACGCAGTATTTT

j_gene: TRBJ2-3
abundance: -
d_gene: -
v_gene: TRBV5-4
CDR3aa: CASNFFGEGTDTQYF
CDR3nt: TGTGCCAGCAACTTCTTCGGGGAGGGCACAGATACGCAGTATTTT

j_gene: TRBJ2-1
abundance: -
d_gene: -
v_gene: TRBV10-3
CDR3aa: CAISFSGGNEQFF
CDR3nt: TGTGCCATCAGTTTTAGCGGTGGGAATGAGCAGTTCTTC

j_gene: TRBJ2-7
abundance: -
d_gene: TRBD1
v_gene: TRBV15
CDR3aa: CATSRVGQPYEQYF
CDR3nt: TGTGCCACCAGCAGAGTGGGACAGCCCTACGAGCAGTACTTC

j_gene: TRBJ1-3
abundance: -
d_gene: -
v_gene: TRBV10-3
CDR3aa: CAISAATGRSGNTIYF
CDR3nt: TGTGCCATCAGTGCGGCTACAGGACGGTCTGGAAACACCATATATTTT

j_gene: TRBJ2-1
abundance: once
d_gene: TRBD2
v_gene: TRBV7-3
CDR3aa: CASSQLAGRAYNEQFF
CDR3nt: TGTGCCAGCAGCCAATTAGCGGGGCGCGCCTACAATGAGCAGTTCTTC

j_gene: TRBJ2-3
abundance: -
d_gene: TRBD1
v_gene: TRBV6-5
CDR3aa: CASSYGQGKDTQYF
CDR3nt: TGTGCCAGCAGTTACGGACAGGGGAAAGATACGCAGTATTTT

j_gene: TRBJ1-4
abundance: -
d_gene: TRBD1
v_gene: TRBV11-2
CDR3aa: CASSPGQGKEKLFF
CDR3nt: TGTGCCAGCAGCCCGGGACAGGGGAAGGAAAAACTGTTTTTT

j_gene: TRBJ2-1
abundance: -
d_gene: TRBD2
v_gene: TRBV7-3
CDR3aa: CASSPRTSGYNEQFF
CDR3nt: TGTGCCAGCAGCCCCCGGACTAGCGGGTACAATGAGCAGTTCTTC

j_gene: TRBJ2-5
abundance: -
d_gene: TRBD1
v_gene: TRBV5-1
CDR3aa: CASSPGTGGDETQYF
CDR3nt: TGCGCCAGCAGCCCCGGGACAGGGGGCGACGAGACCCAGTACTTC

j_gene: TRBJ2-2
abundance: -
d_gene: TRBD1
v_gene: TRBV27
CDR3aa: CASGYRGSGELFF
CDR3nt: TGTGCCAGCGGGTACAGGGGGTCCGGGGAGCTGTTTTTT

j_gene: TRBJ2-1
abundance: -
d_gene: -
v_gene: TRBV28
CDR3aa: CASSSTRGGVMLF
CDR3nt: TGTGCCAGCAGCTCTACGCGGGGCGGTGTAATGCTCTTC

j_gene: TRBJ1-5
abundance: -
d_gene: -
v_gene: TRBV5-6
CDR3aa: CASSLMDREYQPQHF
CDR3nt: TGTGCCAGCAGCTTGATGGACAGAGAATATCAGCCCCAGCATTTT

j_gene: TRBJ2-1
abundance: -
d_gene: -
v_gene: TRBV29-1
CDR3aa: CSVEDVGHSEQFF
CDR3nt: TGCAGCGTTGAAGATGTAGGACATAGTGAGCAGTTCTTC

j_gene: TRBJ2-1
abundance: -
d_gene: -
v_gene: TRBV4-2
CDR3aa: CASSHFLRDSSSYNEQFF
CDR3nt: TGTGCCAGCAGCCATTTTCTCCGGGACTCGAGCTCCTACAATGAGCAGTTCTTC

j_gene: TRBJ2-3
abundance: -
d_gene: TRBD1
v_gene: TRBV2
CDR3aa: CASSEGQGNTQYF
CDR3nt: TGTGCCAGCAGTGAGGGACAGGGAAACACGCAGTATTTT

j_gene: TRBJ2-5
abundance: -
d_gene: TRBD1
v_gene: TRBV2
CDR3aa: CASSPGQGETQYF
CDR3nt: TGTGCCAGCAGTCCAGGACAGGGAGAGACCCAGTACTTC

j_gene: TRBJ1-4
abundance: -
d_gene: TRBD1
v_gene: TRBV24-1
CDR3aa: CATSDPGQGSEKLFF
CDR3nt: TGTGCCACCAGTGACCCGGGACAGGGGTCTGAAAAACTGTTTTTT

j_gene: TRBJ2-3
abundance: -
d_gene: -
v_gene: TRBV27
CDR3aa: CASSLAPDVDTQYF
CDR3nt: TGTGCCAGCAGCCTAGCGCCAGACGTGGATACGCAGTATTTT

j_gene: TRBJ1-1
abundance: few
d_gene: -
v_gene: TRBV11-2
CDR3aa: CASSLASGVYTEAFF
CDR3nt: TGTGCCAGCAGCTTAGCCTCAGGGGTGTACACTGAAGCTTTCTTT

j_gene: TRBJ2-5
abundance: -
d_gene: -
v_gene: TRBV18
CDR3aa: CASSPSQETQYF
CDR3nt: TGTGCCAGCTCACCCTCCCAAGAGACCCAGTACTTC

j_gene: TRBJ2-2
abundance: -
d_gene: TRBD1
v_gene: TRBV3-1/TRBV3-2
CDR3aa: CASTKTGGADGELFF
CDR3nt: TGTGCCAGCACCAAAACAGGGGGCGCGGACGGGGAGCTGTTTTTT

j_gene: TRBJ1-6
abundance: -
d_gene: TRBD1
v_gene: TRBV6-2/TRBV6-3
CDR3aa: CASSNTQGQVRNSPLHF
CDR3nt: TGTGCCAGCAGTAACACCCAGGGACAGGTCCGGAATTCACCCCTCCACTTT

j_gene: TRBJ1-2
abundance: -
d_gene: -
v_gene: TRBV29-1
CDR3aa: CSVEPRAAYGYTF
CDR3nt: TGCAGCGTTGAACCCAGGGCAGCCTATGGCTACACCTTC

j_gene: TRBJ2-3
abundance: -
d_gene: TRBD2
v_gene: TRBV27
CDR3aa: CASSRTSGSHTQYF
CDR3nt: TGTGCCAGCAGTAGGACTAGCGGGAGTCATACGCAGTATTTT

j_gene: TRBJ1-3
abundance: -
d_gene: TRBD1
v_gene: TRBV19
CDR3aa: CASSTRTGPGNTIYF
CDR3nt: TGTGCCAGTAGTACGAGGACAGGGCCTGGAAACACCATATATTTT

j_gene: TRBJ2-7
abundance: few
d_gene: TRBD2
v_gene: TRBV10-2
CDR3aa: CASSEQGLATHEQYF
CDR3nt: TGCGCCAGCAGTGAACAAGGACTAGCAACCCACGAGCAGTACTTC

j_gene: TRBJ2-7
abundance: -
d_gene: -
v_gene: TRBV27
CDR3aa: CASRTRGPVGEQYF
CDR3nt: TGTGCCAGCAGGACGCGGGGTCCGGTAGGCGAGCAGTACTTC

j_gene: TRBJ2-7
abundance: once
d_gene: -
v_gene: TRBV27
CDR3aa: CASSTSPPYEQYF
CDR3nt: TGTGCCAGCAGTACTAGCCCTCCCTACGAGCAGTACTTC

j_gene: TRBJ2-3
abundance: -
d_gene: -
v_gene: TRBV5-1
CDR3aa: CASSLFGYGTDTQYF
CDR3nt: TGCGCCAGCAGCCTATTCGGGTACGGCACAGATACGCAGTATTTT

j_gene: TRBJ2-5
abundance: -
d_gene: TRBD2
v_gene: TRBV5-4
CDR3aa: CASTTGLAGGGETQYF
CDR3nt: TGTGCCAGCACCACGGGACTAGCGGGAGGTGGAGAGACCCAGTACTTC

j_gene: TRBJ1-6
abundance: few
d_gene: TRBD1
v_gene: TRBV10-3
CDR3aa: CAISVETGNNSPLHF
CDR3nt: TGTGCCATCAGTGTTGAGACAGGGAATAATTCACCCCTCCACTTT